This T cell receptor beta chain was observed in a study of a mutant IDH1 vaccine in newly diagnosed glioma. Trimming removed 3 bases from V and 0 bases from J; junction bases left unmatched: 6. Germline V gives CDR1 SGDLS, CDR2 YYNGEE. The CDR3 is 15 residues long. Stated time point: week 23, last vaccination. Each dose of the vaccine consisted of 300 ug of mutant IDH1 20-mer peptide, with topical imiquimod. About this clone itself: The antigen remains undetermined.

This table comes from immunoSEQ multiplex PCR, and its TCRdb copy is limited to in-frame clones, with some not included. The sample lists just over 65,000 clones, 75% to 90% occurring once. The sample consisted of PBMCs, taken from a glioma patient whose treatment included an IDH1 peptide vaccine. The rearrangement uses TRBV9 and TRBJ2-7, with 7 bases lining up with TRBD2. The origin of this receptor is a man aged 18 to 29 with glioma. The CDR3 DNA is TGTGCCAGCAGCGAGAGTAGCGGGTCCTCCTACGAGCAGTACTTC. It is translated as CASSESSGSSYEQYF.